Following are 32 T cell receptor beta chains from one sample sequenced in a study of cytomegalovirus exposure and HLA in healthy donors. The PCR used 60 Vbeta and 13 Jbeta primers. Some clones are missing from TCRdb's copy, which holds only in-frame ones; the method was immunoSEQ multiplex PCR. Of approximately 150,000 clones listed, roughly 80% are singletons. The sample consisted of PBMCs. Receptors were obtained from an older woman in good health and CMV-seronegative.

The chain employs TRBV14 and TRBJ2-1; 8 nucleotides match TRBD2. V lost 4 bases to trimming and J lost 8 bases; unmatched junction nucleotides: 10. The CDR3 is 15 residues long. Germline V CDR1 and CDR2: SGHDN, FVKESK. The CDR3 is CASSRVPGGPDEQFF. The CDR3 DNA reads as TGTGCCAGCAGCCGGGTACCGGGGGGGCCCGATGAGCAGTTCTTC.

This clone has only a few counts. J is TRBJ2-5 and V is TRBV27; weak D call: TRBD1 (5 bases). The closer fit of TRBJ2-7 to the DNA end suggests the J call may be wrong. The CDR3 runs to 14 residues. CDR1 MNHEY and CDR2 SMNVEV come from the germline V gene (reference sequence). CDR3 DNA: TGTGCCAGCAGTTCGACAGCCCGTTTTAACGAGCAGTACTTC. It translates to CASSSTARFNEQYF.

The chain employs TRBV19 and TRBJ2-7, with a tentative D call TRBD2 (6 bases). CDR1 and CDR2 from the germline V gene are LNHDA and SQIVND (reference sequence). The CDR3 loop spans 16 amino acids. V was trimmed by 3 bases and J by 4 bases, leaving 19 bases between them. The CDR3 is CASSISQREQKYEQYF. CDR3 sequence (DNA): TGTGCCAGTAGTATCTCCCAACGGGAGCAGAAATACGAGCAGTACTTC.

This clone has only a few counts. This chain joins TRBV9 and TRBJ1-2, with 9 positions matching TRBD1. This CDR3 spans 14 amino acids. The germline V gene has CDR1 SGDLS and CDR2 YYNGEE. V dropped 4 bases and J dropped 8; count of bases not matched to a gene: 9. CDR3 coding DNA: TGTGCCAGCAGCTTCGGGGACAGGGCCCGCGGCTACACCTTC. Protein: CASSFGDRARGYTF.

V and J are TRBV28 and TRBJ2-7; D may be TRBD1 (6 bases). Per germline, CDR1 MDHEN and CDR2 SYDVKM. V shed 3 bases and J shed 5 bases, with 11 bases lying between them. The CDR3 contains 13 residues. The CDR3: CASSLVPGDEQYF. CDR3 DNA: TGTGCCAGCAGTTTGGTCCCAGGGGACGAGCAGTACTTC. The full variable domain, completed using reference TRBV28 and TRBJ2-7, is DVKVTQSSRYLVKRTGEKVFLECVQDMDHENMFWYRQDPGLGLRLIYFSYDVKMKEKGDIPEGYSVSREKKERFSLILESASTNQTSMYLCASSLVPGDEQYFGPGTRLTVT.

In DNA form, the CDR3 reads TGTGCCAGCAGCCAAGAGGCAGCTAGCGGGGGGGCCTCAGATACGCAGTATTTT. It translates to CASSQEAASGGASDTQYF. This sequence joins TRBV14 and TRBJ2-3; 12 positions match TRBD2. Germline values: CDR1 SGHDN, CDR2 FVKESK. The CDR3 is 18 residues long. The junction had 8 bases not matched to a gene; V was cut back by 0 bases and J by 4 bases.

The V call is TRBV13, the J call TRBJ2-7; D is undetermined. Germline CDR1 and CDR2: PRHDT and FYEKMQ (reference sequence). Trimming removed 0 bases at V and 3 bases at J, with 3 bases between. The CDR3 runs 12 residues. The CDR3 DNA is TGTGCCAGCAGCTTAGGCTTCTACGAGCAGTACTTC. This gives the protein CASSLGFYEQYF.

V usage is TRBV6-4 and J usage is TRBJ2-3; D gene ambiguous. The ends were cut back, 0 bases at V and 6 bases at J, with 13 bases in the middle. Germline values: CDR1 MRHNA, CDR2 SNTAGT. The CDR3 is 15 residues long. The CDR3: CASSDSALRTDTQYF. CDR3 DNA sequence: TGTGCCAGCAGTGACTCGGCCCTCCGTACGGATACGCAGTATTTT.

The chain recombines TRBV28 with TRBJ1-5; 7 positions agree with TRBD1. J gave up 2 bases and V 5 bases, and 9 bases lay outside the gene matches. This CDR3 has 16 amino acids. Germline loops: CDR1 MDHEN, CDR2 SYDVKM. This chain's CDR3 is CASSLGGGAGNQPQHF. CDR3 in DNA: TGTGCCAGCAGTCTTGGAGGGGGCGCGGGCAATCAGCCCCAGCATTTT.

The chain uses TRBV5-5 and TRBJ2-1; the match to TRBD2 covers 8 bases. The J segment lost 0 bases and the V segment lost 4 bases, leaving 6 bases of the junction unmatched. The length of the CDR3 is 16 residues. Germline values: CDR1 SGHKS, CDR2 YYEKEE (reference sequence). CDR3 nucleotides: TGTGCCAGCAGCCCCGACGGGGGGGGCTCCTACAATGAGCAGTTCTTC. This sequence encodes CASSPDGGGSYNEQFF.

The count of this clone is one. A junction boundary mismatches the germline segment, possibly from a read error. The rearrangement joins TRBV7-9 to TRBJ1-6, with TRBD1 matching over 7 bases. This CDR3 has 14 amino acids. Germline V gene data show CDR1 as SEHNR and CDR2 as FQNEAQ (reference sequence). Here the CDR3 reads CANSRGTDHSPLHF. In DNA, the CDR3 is TGTGCCAACAGCCGCGGGACAGACCATTCACCCCTCCACTTT. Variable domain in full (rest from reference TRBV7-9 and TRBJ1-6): DTGVSQNPRHKITKRGQNVTFRCDPISEHNRLYWYRQTLGQGPEFLTYFQNEAQLEKSRLLSDRFSAERPKGSFSTLEIQRTEQGDSAMYLCANSRGTDHSPLHFGNGTRLTVT.

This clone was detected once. This chain's CDR3 is CASSERSNTGELFF. The CDR3 nucleotides read TGTGCCAGCAGTGAGAGGAGCAACACCGGGGAGCTGTTTTTT. The rearrangement joins TRBV6-1 to TRBJ2-2, with D unclear. Germline values: CDR1 MNHNS, CDR2 SASEGT. This CDR3 spans 14 amino acids. V was cut by 3 bases and J by 2 bases, with 7 bases left in between.

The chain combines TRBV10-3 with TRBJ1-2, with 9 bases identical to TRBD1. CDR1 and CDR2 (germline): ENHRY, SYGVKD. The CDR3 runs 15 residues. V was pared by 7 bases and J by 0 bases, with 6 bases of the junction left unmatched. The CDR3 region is CAIIGDRDSNYGYTF. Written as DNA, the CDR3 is TGTGCCATCATCGGGGACAGGGACTCTAACTATGGCTACACCTTC.

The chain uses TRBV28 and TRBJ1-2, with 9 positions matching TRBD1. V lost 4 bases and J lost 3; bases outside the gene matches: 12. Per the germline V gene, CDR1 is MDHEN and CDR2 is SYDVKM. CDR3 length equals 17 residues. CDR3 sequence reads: CASSSPKLTGGDYGYTF. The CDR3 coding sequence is TGTGCCAGCAGTTCGCCTAAGTTGACAGGGGGGGACTATGGCTACACCTTC.

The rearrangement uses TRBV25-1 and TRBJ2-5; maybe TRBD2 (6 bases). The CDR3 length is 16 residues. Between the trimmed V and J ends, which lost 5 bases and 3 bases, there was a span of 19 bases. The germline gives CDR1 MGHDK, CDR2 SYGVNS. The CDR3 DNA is TGTGCCAGCAGTCCCCTAGGGGTAGCGGAAAAAGAGACCCAGTACTTC. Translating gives CASSPLGVAEKETQYF.

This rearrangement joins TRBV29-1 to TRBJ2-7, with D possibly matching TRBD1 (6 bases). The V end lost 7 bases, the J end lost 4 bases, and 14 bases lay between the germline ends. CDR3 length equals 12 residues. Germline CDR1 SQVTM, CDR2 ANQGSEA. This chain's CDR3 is CSAATGKYEQYF. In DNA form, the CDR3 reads TGCAGCGCTGCTACAGGGAAGTACGAGCAGTACTTC.

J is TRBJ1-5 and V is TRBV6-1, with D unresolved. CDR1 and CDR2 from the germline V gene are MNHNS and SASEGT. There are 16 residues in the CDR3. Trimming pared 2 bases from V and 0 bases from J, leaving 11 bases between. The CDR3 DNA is TGTGCCAGCAGTGAATGGGGAGGCCCTAGCAATCAGCCCCAGCATTTT. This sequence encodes CASSEWGGPSNQPQHF.

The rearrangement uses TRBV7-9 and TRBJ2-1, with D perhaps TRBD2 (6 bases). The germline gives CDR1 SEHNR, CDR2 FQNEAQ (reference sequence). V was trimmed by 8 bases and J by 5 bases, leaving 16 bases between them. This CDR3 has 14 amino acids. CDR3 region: CASAYSGYNNEQFF. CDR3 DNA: TGTGCCAGCGCCTATAGCGGATACAACAATGAGCAGTTCTTC. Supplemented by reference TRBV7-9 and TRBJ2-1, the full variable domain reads DTGVSQNPRHKITKRGQNVTFRCDPISEHNRLYWYRQTLGQGPEFLTYFQNEAQLEKSRLLSDRFSAERPKGSFSTLEIQRTEQGDSAMYLCASAYSGYNNEQFFGPGTRLTVL.

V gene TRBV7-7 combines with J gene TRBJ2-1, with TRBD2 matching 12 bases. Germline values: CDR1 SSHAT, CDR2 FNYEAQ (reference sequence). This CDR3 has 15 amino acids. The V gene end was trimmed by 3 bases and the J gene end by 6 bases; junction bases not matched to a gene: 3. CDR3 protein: CASSLTSGSGNEQFF. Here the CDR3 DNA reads TGTGCCAGCAGCTTGACTAGCGGGAGCGGCAATGAGCAGTTCTTC.

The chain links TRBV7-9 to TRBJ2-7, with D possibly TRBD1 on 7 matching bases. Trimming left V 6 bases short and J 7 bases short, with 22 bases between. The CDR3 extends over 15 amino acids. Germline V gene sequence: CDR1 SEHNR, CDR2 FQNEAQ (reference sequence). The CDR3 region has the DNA TGTGCCAGCAGTCCCAGAGGAGGGGGCGAGGTTGAGCAGTACTTC. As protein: CASSPRGGGEVEQYF.

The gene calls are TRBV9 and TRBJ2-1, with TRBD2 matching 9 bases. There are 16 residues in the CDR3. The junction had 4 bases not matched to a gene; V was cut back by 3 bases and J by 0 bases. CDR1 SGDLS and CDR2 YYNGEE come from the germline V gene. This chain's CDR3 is CASSGFSGSSYNEQFF. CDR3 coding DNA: TGTGCCAGCAGCGGATTTAGCGGGAGCTCCTACAATGAGCAGTTCTTC.

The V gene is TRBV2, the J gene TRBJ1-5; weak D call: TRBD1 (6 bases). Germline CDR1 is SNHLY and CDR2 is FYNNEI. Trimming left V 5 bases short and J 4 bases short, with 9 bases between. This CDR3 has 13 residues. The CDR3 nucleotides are TGTGCCAGCAGTCGCGGACAGAATCAGCCCCAGCATTTT. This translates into CASSRGQNQPQHF.

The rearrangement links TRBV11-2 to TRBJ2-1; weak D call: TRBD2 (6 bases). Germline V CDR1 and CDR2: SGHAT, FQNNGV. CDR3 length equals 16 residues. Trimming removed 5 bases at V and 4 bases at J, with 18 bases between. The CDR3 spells CASSPGGGGRYNEQFF. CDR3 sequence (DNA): TGTGCCAGCAGCCCCGGTGGGGGAGGAAGGTACAATGAGCAGTTCTTC.

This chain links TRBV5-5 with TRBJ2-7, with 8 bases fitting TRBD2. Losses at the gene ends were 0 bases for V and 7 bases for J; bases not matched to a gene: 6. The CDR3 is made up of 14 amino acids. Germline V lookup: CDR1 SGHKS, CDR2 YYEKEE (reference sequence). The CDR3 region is CASSLGAGVREQYF. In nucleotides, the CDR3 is TGTGCCAGCAGCTTGGGAGCGGGAGTAAGGGAGCAGTACTTC. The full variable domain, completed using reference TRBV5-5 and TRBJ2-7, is DAGVTQSPTHLIKTRGQQVTLRCSPISGHKSVSWYQQVLGQGPQFIFQYYEKEERGRGNFPDRFSARQFPNYSSELNVNALLLGDSALYLCASSLGAGVREQYFGPGTRLTVT.

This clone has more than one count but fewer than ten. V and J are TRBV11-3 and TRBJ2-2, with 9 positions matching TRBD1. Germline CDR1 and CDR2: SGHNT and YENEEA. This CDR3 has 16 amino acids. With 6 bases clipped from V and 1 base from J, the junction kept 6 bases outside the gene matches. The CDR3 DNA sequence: TGTGCCAGCAGGGGAATGGGACAGGGGAACACCGGGGAGCTGTTTTTT. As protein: CASRGMGQGNTGELFF.

Written as DNA, the CDR3 is TGTGCCACCCTCACTCGCGGGGGAGGGACTGAAGCTTTCTTT. Residues: CATLTRGGGTEAFF. The rearrangement uses TRBV6-6 and TRBJ1-1; TRBD1 might be the D (5 bases). The V and J ends lost 10 bases and 5 bases respectively, with 20 bases between them. Germline V CDR1 and CDR2: MNHNY, SVGAGI (reference sequence). This CDR3 contains 14 residues.

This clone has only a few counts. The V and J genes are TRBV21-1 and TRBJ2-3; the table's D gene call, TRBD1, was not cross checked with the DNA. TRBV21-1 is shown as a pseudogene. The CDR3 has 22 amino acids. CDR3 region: CASSKYYHYGDSLTGGTDTQYF. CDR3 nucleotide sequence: TGTGCCAGCAGCAAGTACTATCATTATGGGGACAGCCTAACGGGGGGCACAGATACGCAGTATTTT.

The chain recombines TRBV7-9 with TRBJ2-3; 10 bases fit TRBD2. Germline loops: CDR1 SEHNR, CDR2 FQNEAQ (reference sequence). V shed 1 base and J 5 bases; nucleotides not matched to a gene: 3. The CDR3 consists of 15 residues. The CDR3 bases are TGTGCCAGCAGCTTAGTGGCTAGCGGGGGAGATACGCAGTATTTT. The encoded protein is CASSLVASGGDTQYF.

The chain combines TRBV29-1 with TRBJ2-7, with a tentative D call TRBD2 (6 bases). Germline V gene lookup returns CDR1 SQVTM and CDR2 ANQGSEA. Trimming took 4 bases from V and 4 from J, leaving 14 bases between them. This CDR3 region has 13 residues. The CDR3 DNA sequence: TGCAGCGTTGGGCTAGCGAGGTCTTACGAGCAGTACTTC. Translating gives CSVGLARSYEQYF.

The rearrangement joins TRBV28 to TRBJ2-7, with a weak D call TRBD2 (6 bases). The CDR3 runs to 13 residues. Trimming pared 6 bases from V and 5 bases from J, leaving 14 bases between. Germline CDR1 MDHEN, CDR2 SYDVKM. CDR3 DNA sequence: TGTGCCAGCAGCCACCGGGACTCAGACGAGCAGTACTTC. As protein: CASSHRDSDEQYF. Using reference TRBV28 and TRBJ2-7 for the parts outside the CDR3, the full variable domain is DVKVTQSSRYLVKRTGEKVFLECVQDMDHENMFWYRQDPGLGLRLIYFSYDVKMKEKGDIPEGYSVSREKKERFSLILESASTNQTSMYLCASSHRDSDEQYFGPGTRLTVT.

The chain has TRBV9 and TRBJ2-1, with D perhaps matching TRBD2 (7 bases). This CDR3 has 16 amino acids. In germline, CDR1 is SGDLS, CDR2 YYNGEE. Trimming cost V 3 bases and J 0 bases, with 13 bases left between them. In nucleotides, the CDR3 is TGTGCCAGCAGCGCGAGCGGGACAAGCTCCTACAATGAGCAGTTCTTC. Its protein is CASSASGTSSYNEQFF. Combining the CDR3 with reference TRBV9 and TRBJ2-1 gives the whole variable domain DSGVTQTPKHLITATGQRVTLRCSPRSGDLSVYWYQQSLDQGLQFLIQYYNGEERAKGNILERFSAQQFPDLHSELNLSSLELGDSALYFCASSASGTSSYNEQFFGPGTRLTVL.

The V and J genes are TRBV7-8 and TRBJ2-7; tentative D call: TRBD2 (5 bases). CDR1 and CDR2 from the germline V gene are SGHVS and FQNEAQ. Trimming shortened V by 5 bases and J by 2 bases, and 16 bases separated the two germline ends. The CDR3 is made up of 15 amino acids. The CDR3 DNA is TGTGCCAGCAGCCCAGCGGTAGGAATAACCTACGAGCAGTACTTC. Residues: CASSPAVGITYEQYF.